This section outlines one TCR beta chain sequence together with its context. As yet, its antigen is unknown. Germline loops: CDR1 MNHNS, CDR2 SASEGT. The V and J ends lost 0 bases and 1 base respectively, with 4 bases between them. This CDR3 contains 14 residues. This sample is drawn from a study of siplizumab effects on memory and regulatory T cells. Regarding the study as a whole: Suppressive function of proliferating Tregs from siplizumab cultures was not confirmed.

Assay: immunoSEQ multiplex PCR; the TCRdb copy retains only in-frame clones and omits some. The sample has roughly 100,000 clones, under 95% seen once. The receptor's source is a human donor in good health. The V call is TRBV6-1, the J call TRBJ2-4; D remains ambiguous. What was sequenced was CD4+ T cells sorted from blood. CDR3 nucleotide sequence: TGTGCCAGCAGTGAAGCATGGGCCAAAAACATTCAGTACTTC. Protein product: CASSEAWAKNIQYF.